A selection of T cell receptor beta chains follows, all from one sample in a study of blood T cells in healthy people across ages. A single record per CDR3 protein comes from TCRdb applying MiXCR to the 5' RACE reads. Altogether 800,000 or so distinct CDR3 sequences are present, approximately 25% being singletons, with the ten largest covering approximately 3.7%. The sample was also linked to a second study, of T cells of mothers and their children.

The sequencing input was blood. Source of these receptors: a boy aged 5-17 years in good health. Each CDR3 is given with its conserved first and last residue. D genes are given only for firm matches. The size entry is marked missing in some rows and otherwise reads once, few, many or a size class.

d_call: -; v_call: TRBV7-2; j_call: TRBJ2-5; clone_size: many; cdr3_aa: CASSSGGSAPGTQYF; cdr3_nt: TGTGCCAGCAGCTCCGGGGGATCTGCCCCCGGGACCCAGTACTTC
d_call: -; v_call: TRBV7-9; j_call: TRBJ2-5; clone_size: -; cdr3_aa: CASSLVTLGETQYF; cdr3_nt: TGTGCCAGCAGCTTAGTAACCCTTGGGGAGACCCAGTACTTC
d_call: -; v_call: TRBV7-6; j_call: TRBJ1-4; clone_size: -; cdr3_aa: CASSQKVGATNEKLFF; cdr3_nt: TGTGCCAGCAGCCAAAAAGTGGGGGCAACTAATGAAAAACTGTTTTTT
d_call: -; v_call: TRBV18; j_call: TRBJ2-7; clone_size: many; cdr3_aa: CATSGSYEQYF; cdr3_nt: TGTGCCACCTCAGGGTCCTACGAGCAGTACTTC
d_call: TRBD2; v_call: TRBV5-1; j_call: TRBJ2-5; clone_size: many; cdr3_aa: CASSLTGLAGGETQYF; cdr3_nt: TGCGCCAGCAGCCTGACGGGACTAGCGGGGGGAGAGACCCAGTACTTC
d_call: -; v_call: TRBV12-5; j_call: TRBJ2-1; clone_size: -; cdr3_aa: CASGLADWGIDEQFF; cdr3_nt: TGTGCTAGTGGTTTGGCGGATTGGGGCATCGATGAGCAGTTCTTC
d_call: -; v_call: TRBV25-1; j_call: TRBJ2-1; clone_size: few; cdr3_aa: CASSEYAGKQPYNEQFF; cdr3_nt: TGTGCCAGCAGTGAATATGCCGGGAAACAGCCTTACAATGAGCAGTTCTTC
d_call: -; v_call: TRBV7-2; j_call: TRBJ2-7; clone_size: few; cdr3_aa: CASSPTGPNYEQYF; cdr3_nt: TGTGCCAGCAGCCCCACAGGGCCTAACTACGAGCAGTACTTC
d_call: TRBD2; v_call: TRBV7-2; j_call: TRBJ2-7; clone_size: -; cdr3_aa: CASSSGTSGEQYF; cdr3_nt: TGTGCCAGCAGTTCCGGGACTAGCGGCGAGCAGTACTTC
d_call: -; v_call: TRBV20-1; j_call: TRBJ1-5; clone_size: few; cdr3_aa: CSAATAYSNQPQHF; cdr3_nt: TGCAGTGCTGCGACCGCTTATAGCAATCAGCCCCAGCATTTT
d_call: -; v_call: TRBV7-2; j_call: TRBJ2-3; clone_size: few; cdr3_aa: CASRPEAASTDTQYF; cdr3_nt: TGTGCCAGCAGACCAGAGGCAGCTAGCACAGATACGCAGTATTTT
d_call: TRBD2; v_call: TRBV12-3/TRBV12-4; j_call: TRBJ2-4; clone_size: few; cdr3_aa: CASSSGLALKNIQYF; cdr3_nt: TGTGCCAGCAGTTCGGGACTAGCGCTTAAAAACATTCAGTACTTC
d_call: TRBD2; v_call: TRBV6-2/TRBV6-3; j_call: TRBJ2-3; clone_size: few; cdr3_aa: CASSYVLAGGPSTDTQYF; cdr3_nt: TGTGCCAGCAGTTACGTCTTAGCGGGAGGGCCGAGCACAGATACGCAGTATTTT
d_call: -; v_call: TRBV20-1; j_call: TRBJ1-4; clone_size: -; cdr3_aa: CSAREPRVPSEKLFF; cdr3_nt: TGCAGTGCTAGAGAACCCCGGGTTCCGAGTGAAAAACTGTTTTTT
d_call: TRBD1; v_call: TRBV28; j_call: TRBJ2-7; clone_size: -; cdr3_aa: CASSLRGTGRSNEQYF; cdr3_nt: TGTGCCAGCAGTTTAAGAGGGACAGGGCGGTCGAACGAGCAGTACTTC
d_call: -; v_call: TRBV7-6; j_call: TRBJ2-5; clone_size: -; cdr3_aa: CASSLEGQPGETQYF; cdr3_nt: TGTGCCAGCAGCTTAGAAGGACAGCCGGGGGAGACCCAGTACTTC
d_call: TRBD2; v_call: TRBV4-2; j_call: TRBJ2-5; clone_size: few; cdr3_aa: CASSQERVTSGRAETQYF; cdr3_nt: TGTGCCAGCAGCCAAGAAAGAGTGACTAGCGGGAGGGCAGAGACCCAGTACTTC
d_call: -; v_call: TRBV10-3; j_call: TRBJ1-1; clone_size: -; cdr3_aa: CAIARQQPNTEAFF; cdr3_nt: TGTGCCATCGCCCGACAGCAACCGAACACTGAAGCTTTCTTT
d_call: -; v_call: TRBV28; j_call: TRBJ2-4; clone_size: -; cdr3_aa: CASSDRINIQYF; cdr3_nt: TGTGCCAGCAGTGACCGAATAAACATTCAGTACTTC
d_call: -; v_call: TRBV10-3; j_call: TRBJ2-6; clone_size: -; cdr3_aa: CAISDSTGANVLTF; cdr3_nt: TGTGCCATCAGTGACAGTACCGGGGCCAACGTCCTGACTTTC
d_call: -; v_call: TRBV12-3/TRBV12-4; j_call: TRBJ2-5; clone_size: few; cdr3_aa: CASSLGAARETQYF; cdr3_nt: TGTGCCAGCAGTTTAGGGGCTGCCCGGGAGACCCAGTACTTC
d_call: -; v_call: TRBV28; j_call: TRBJ1-2; clone_size: -; cdr3_aa: CASSLYGLGYTF; cdr3_nt: TGTGCCAGCAGTTTATATGGGTTAGGCTACACCTTC
d_call: -; v_call: TRBV3-1; j_call: TRBJ1-5; clone_size: few; cdr3_aa: CASSQGHSNQPQHF; cdr3_nt: TGTGCCAGCAGCCAAGGTCATAGCAATCAGCCCCAGCATTTT
d_call: -; v_call: TRBV5-5; j_call: TRBJ2-7; clone_size: few; cdr3_aa: CASSSAPGSDYEQYF; cdr3_nt: TGTGCCAGCAGCTCGGCGCCCGGGTCAGACTACGAGCAGTACTTC
d_call: -; v_call: TRBV12-3/TRBV12-4; j_call: TRBJ1-2; clone_size: -; cdr3_aa: CASSLRAGVYGYTF; cdr3_nt: TGTGCCAGCAGTCTTCGGGCTGGGGTCTATGGCTACACCTTC
d_call: -; v_call: TRBV15; j_call: TRBJ1-1; clone_size: once; cdr3_aa: CVTGRSRQGWTEAFF; cdr3_nt: TGTGTCACCGGGAGAAGTAGGCAGGGCTGGACTGAAGCTTTCTTT